This TCR beta chain stems from a study of cytomegalovirus exposure and HLA in healthy donors. Study-level findings and limits: Approximately 160 TCR beta chains were listed as cytomegalovirus-associated. Differences between HLA loci emerged in a later analysis of TCR association rates, with DRB1 most and HLA-C fewest. More clonal expansion characterized HLA-associated TCR beta chains than equally common others in a later analysis. Analyses of presence and absence presupposed an approximately uniform sequencing depth across donors.

As to this clone: The antigen is unknown.

This CDR3 is 17 amino acids long. V dropped 1 base and J dropped 2 bases, with 17 bases sitting between them. Germline-derived CDR1 and CDR2 are MDHEN and SYDVKM. The PCR had 60 Vbeta and 13 Jbeta primers. Assay used: immunoSEQ multiplex PCR; TCRdb lists only in-frame clones, some missing. The sample contains 150,000 or so clones, roughly 70% of which appear only once. Material for sequencing was PBMCs. The chain has TRBV28 and TRBJ1-1; D unclear. The clonotype originates from a woman aged 55-69 years in good health and CMV-seropositive. CDR3 sequence reads: CASSLSLGGFGNTEAFF. The CDR3 nucleotides are TGTGCCAGCAGTTTATCCCTGGGAGGGTTTGGTAACACTGAAGCTTTCTTT.